This TCR beta chain is drawn from a study of response to subunit inactivated influenza vaccine. Study-wide points: Each seasonal flu vaccination may recruit only limited new T cells, authors suggested.

Turning to this clonotype: Antigen unknown.

MiXCR, applied by TCRdb to the RT-PCR reads, yields one record per CDR3 protein. In the table there are about 190,000 distinct CDR3 sequences, around 15% of which are singletons. The sequence was obtained from a man aged 45 to 65 who received an inactivated influenza vaccine. The source was CD8+ T cells sorted from PBMCs, collected about 5 days after vaccination.

CDR3 protein: CASSLEQTFKQFF. Here the CDR3 DNA reads TGTGCCAGCAGTTTAGAACAGACCTTTAAGCAGTTCTTC. The chain carries TRBV12-3 or TRBV12-4 and TRBJ2-1; no definite D call. With 1 base removed from V and 11 bases from J, the gap between germline ends came to 12 bases. CDR3 length: 13 amino acids.